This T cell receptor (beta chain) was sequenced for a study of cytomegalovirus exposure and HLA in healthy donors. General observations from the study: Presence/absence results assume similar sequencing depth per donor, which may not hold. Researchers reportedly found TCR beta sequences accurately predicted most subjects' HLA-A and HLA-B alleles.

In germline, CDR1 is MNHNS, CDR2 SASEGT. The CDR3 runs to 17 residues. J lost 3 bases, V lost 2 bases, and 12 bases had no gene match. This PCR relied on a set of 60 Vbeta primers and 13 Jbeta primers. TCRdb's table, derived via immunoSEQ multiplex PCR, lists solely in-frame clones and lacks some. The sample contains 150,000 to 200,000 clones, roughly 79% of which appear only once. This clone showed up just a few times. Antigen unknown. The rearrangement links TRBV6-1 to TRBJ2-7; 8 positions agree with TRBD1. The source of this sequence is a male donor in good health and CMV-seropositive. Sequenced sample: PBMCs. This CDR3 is CASSELATGTGYYEQYF. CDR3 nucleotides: TGTGCCAGCAGTGAATTGGCCACCGGGACAGGTTACTACGAGCAGTACTTC.